These T cell receptor beta chains were read from a single sample in a study of glioma-infiltrating T cells after dendritic cell vaccination. Clones were sequenced by immunoSEQ multiplex PCR, and TCRdb holds only the in-frame ones, with some missing. Among over 80,000 clones, roughly four fifths were seen once, and the ten largest hold roughly 2.1%. The input for sequencing was blood, taken after dendritic cell vaccination. The receptors here all came from a human donor with glioblastoma. Both conserved end residues are part of each CDR3. Each record gives: J gene, V gene, clone size, D gene, CDR3 DNA, CDR3 protein. A D gene is named only where the DNA matches it firmly. The size of a clone is reported for some rows only, either as once, few or many, or as a class for expanded clones.

>TRBJ1-2|TRBV27|.|TRBD1
TGTGCCAGCAGTTCCTTCCCCGGGACAGCAAACGGCTACACCTTC
CASSSFPGTANGYTF
>TRBJ2-1|TRBV27|.|TRBD2
TGTGCCAGCAGTTTGGGCGGGAGGGCCGACAATGAGCAGTTCTTC
CASSLGGRADNEQFF
>TRBJ2-3|TRBV6-1|.|.
TGTGCCAGCAGCCTAAGAATGAGGACAGATACGCAGTATTTT
CASSLRMRTDTQYF
>TRBJ2-6|TRBV5-1|.|.
TGCGCCAGCCTGGACATCTCTGGGGCCAACGTCCTGACTTTC
CASLDISGANVLTF
>TRBJ1-1|TRBV6-5|.|.
TGTGCCAGCATAGGTTCGGGGACTGAAGCTTTCTTT
CASIGSGTEAFF
>TRBJ1-5|TRBV18|.|.
TGTGCCAGCTCACCCCAGTCAGATAGCAATCAGCCCCAGCATTTT
CASSPQSDSNQPQHF
>TRBJ1-5|TRBV18|.|.
TGTGCCAGCTCGCCCGACAGGCAATATAGCAATCAGCCCCAGCATTTT
CASSPDRQYSNQPQHF
>TRBJ1-2|TRBV27|.|TRBD1
TGTGCCAACCCATACCCGGCAGGGGGGAGTTCTGGCTATGGCTACACCTTC
CANPYPAGGSSGYGYTF
>TRBJ1-1|TRBV14|few|.
TGTGCCAGCAGCCAAGTAGTGGGGCGTTCTGAAGCTTTCTTT
CASSQVVGRSEAFF
>TRBJ2-1|TRBV7-9|.|TRBD2
TGTGCCAGCAGCTCAATAGCGGGGGCCCTATACAATGAGCAGTTCTTC
CASSSIAGALYNEQFF
>TRBJ2-1|TRBV7-3|.|TRBD2
TGTGCCAGCAGCTTAACGTCTCAGGGCCTAGCGGGCTACAATGAGCAGTTCTTC
CASSLTSQGLAGYNEQFF
>TRBJ1-1|TRBV5-4|.|TRBD1
TGTGCCAGCAGCTTGCCAGGGGGCCGTTTCGCTGAAGCTTTCTTT
CASSLPGGRFAEAFF
>TRBJ1-2|TRBV7-9|.|TRBD1
TGTGCCAGCAGCCGATTACAGGGGGCGGGCTACACCTTC
CASSRLQGAGYTF
>TRBJ2-5|TRBV5-8|.|TRBD1
TGTGCCAGCAGCCTGGACAGGGGAGAGACCCAGTACTTC
CASSLDRGETQYF
>TRBJ2-1|TRBV11-3|few|.
TGTGCCAGCAGCCCACCGACCAGGAATGAGCAGTTCTTC
CASSPPTRNEQFF
>TRBJ1-5|TRBV5-1|.|.
TGCGCCAGCAGAGAAGGGACAAATAATAATCAGCCCCAGCATTTT
CASREGTNNNQPQHF
>TRBJ2-2|TRBV7-3|.|.
TGTGCCAGCAGCTTAGGGATCGACAGGTTCACCGGGGAGCTGTTTTTT
CASSLGIDRFTGELFF
>TRBJ1-1|TRBV30|.|.
TGTGCCTGGAGTGTAAGGGGCTCCGCTGGGGCTTTCTTT
CAWSVRGSAGAFF
>TRBJ2-5|TRBV19|.|.
TGTGCCAGTAGTATTGGGCAGGGAGGGACCCAGTACTTC
CASSIGQGGTQYF
>TRBJ2-1|TRBV5-1|.|TRBD1
TGCGCCAGCAGCTCGGGACAGGGTCTTTCAAATGAGCAGTTCTTC
CASSSGQGLSNEQFF
>TRBJ1-3|TRBV9|.|TRBD1
TGTGCCAGCAGCGTAGATTTCCCGGGACAGGACTCTGGAAACACCATATATTTT
CASSVDFPGQDSGNTIYF
>TRBJ2-1|TRBV5-6|.|.
TGTGCCAGCAGCTTGGAGGGACTGCGGGAGCAGTTCTTC
CASSLEGLREQFF
>TRBJ2-3|TRBV2|.|.
TGTGCCAGCAGTGAACAGGGAATCACGCCCGCCCTCAGCACAGATACGCAGTATTTT
CASSEQGITPALSTDTQYF
>TRBJ1-6|TRBV25-1|.|.
TGTGCCAGCAGTGAGCCTGAAAGGGGCAACTCACCCCTCCACTTT
CASSEPERGNSPLHF
>TRBJ1-6|TRBV25-1|once|TRBD1
TGTGCCAGCCGGAAAACGGGACAGGGTAATTCACCCCTCCACTTT
CASRKTGQGNSPLHF